The T cell receptor beta chain under discussion was sequenced for a study of blood T cell repertoires in COVID-19. Produced via immunoSEQ multiplex PCR; TCRdb's table is partial and in-frame only. The sample carries some 120,000 clones, about 80% recorded once. This CDR3 has 14 residues. CDR1 and CDR2 (germline): MNHEY, SVGAGI. V lost 8 bases, J lost 0 bases, and 14 bases lay in between. The chain carries TRBV6-5 and TRBJ2-7, with TRBD2 as a possible D gene (6 bases). The sequenced sample was peripheral blood. This TCR came from a middle-aged man with active or convalescent COVID-19. Written as DNA, the CDR3 is TGTGCCAGCCGACCCGGGGACTTCTCCTACGAGCAGTACTTC. Translation gives CASRPGDFSYEQYF.